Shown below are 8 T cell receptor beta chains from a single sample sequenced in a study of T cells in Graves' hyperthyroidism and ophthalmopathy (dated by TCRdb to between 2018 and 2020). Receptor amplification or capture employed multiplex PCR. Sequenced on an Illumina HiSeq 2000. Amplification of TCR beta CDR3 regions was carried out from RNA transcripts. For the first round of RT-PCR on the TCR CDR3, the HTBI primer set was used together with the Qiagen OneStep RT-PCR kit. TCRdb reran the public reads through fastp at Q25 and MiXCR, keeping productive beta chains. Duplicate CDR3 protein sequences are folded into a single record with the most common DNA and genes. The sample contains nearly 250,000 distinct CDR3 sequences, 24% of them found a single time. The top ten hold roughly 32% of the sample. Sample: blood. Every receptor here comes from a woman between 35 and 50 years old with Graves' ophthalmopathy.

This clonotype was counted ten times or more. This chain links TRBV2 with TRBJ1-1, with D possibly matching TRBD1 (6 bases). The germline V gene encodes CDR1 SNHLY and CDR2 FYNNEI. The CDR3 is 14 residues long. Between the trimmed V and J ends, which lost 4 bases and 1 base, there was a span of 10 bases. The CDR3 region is CASSVGGPNTEAFF. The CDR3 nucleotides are TGTGCCAGCAGTGTGGGGGGCCCGAACACTGAAGCTTTCTTT.

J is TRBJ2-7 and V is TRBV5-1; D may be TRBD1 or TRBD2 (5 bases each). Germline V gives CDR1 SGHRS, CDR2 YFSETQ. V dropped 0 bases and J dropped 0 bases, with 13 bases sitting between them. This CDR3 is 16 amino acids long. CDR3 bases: TGCGCCAGCAGCTTGGTTGGGACGAGGAGCTCCTACGAGCAGTACTTC. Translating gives CASSLVGTRSSYEQYF.

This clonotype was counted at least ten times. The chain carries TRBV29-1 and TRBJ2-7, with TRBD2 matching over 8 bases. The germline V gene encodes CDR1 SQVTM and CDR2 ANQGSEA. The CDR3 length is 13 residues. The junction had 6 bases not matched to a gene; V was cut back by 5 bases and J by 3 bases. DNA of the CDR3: TGCAGCGTTCTAAGCGGGAGTGGCTACGAGCAGTACTTC. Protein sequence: CSVLSGSGYEQYF.

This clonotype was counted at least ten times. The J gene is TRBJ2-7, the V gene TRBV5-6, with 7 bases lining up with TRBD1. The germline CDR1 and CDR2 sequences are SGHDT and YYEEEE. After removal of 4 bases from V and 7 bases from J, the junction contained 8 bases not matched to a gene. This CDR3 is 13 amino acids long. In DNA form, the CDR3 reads TGTGCCAGCAGCCCGACAGGGCTGCGTGAGCAGTACTTC. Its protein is CASSPTGLREQYF.

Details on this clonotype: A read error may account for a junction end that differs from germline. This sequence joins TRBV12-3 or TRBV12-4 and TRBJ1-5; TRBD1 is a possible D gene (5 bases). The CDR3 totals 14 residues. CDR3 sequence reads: CASSPGPPAQPRHF. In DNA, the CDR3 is TGTGCCAGCAGCCCGGGACCGCCCGCTCAGCCCCGGCATTTT.

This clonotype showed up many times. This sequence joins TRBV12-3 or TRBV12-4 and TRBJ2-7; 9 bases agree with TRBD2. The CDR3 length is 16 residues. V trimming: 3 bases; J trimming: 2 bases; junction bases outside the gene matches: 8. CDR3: CASSFLTSGEAYEQYF. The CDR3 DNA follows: TGTGCCAGCAGTTTCCTGACTAGCGGAGAGGCCTACGAGCAGTACTTC.

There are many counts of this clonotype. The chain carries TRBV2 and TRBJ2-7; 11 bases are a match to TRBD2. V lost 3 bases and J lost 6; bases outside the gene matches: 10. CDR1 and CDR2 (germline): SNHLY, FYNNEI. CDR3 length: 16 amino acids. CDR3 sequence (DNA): TGTGCCAGCAGTGAGACTAGCGGGGCCCTCGGGGCCGAGCAGTACTTC. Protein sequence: CASSETSGALGAEQYF.

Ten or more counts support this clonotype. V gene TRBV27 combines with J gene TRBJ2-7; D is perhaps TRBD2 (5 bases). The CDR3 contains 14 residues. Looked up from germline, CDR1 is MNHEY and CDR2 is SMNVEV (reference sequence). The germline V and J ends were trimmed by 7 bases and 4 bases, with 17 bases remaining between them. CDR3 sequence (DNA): TGTGCCAGCAAGTTCGGGTCGTCGGGATACGAGCAGTACTTC. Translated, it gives CASKFGSSGYEQYF.